The rows below give T cell receptor beta chains drawn from one sample of a study of identical twins. MiXCR, applied by TCRdb to the 5' RACE reads, yields one record per CDR3 protein. Found here are 690,000 or so distinct CDR3 sequences, over 8.5% of them singletons; the top ten hold around 0.98%. The sample also formed part of further work on yellow fever vaccine responses in identical twins.

Sequenced material: PBMCs. The receptor source for this set is a woman under 30 in good health. Each CDR3 is given with its conserved first and last residue. Fields, in order: V gene, clone size, J gene, D gene, CDR3 DNA, CDR3 protein. A D gene is named only where the DNA matches it firmly. The size entry is marked missing in some rows and otherwise reads once, few, many or a size class.

v_call: TRBV12-3/TRBV12-4
clone_size: NA
j_call: TRBJ2-3
d_call: NA
cdr3_nt: TGTGCCAGCAGTTTTTGTGGGTCCTGGGGGTGCGATACGCAGTATTTT
cdr3_aa: CASSFCGSWGCDTQYF

v_call: TRBV6-5
clone_size: NA
j_call: TRBJ2-2
d_call: TRBD1
cdr3_nt: TGTGCCAGCAGTTACACAGGGACAGGGTGGACCGGGGAGCTGTTTTTT
cdr3_aa: CASSYTGTGWTGELFF

v_call: TRBV20-1
clone_size: few
j_call: TRBJ2-1
d_call: TRBD2
cdr3_nt: TGCAGTGCTACCTCTAGCGGGGTCTACAATGAGCAGTTCTTC
cdr3_aa: CSATSSGVYNEQFF

v_call: TRBV25-1
clone_size: many
j_call: TRBJ2-1
d_call: TRBD2
cdr3_nt: TGTGCCAGCAGTTTACTGGGGACTAGCGCTTACAATGAGCAGTTCTTC
cdr3_aa: CASSLLGTSAYNEQFF

v_call: TRBV29-1
clone_size: many
j_call: TRBJ2-5
d_call: NA
cdr3_nt: TGCAGCGTAGTCCCAGGGGGGGAGACCCAGTACTTC
cdr3_aa: CSVVPGGETQYF

v_call: TRBV12-3/TRBV12-4
clone_size: many
j_call: TRBJ2-1
d_call: NA
cdr3_nt: TGTGCCAGCAGCGGGTTGAGTGAGCAGTTCTTC
cdr3_aa: CASSGLSEQFF

v_call: TRBV29-1
clone_size: NA
j_call: TRBJ2-5
d_call: TRBD2
cdr3_nt: TGCAGCGTTAAGCGGGGGCTAGAGACCCAGTACTTC
cdr3_aa: CSVKRGLETQYF

v_call: TRBV5-5
clone_size: few
j_call: TRBJ2-7
d_call: TRBD1
cdr3_nt: TGTGCCAGCAGCTTGCCGGGACAGGGGGTAGGGGCCTACGAGCAGTACTTC
cdr3_aa: CASSLPGQGVGAYEQYF

v_call: TRBV6-1
clone_size: NA
j_call: TRBJ1-6
d_call: NA
cdr3_nt: TGTGCCAACCCACTGCTTAATTCACCCCTCCACTTT
cdr3_aa: CANPLLNSPLHF

v_call: TRBV11-3
clone_size: few
j_call: TRBJ2-7
d_call: NA
cdr3_nt: TGTGCCAGCAGCTTAGACGGGACGGAGAACTACGAGCAGTACTTC
cdr3_aa: CASSLDGTENYEQYF

v_call: TRBV5-1
clone_size: many
j_call: TRBJ2-7
d_call: NA
cdr3_nt: TGCGCCAGCACCCCTGGGGGGTCAGCCTACGAGCAGTACTTC
cdr3_aa: CASTPGGSAYEQYF

v_call: TRBV5-1
clone_size: many
j_call: TRBJ2-5
d_call: TRBD1
cdr3_nt: TGCGCCAGCAGCACCCGGGACAGGGAGACCCAGTACTTC
cdr3_aa: CASSTRDRETQYF

v_call: TRBV11-2
clone_size: many
j_call: TRBJ2-5
d_call: NA
cdr3_nt: TGTGCCAGCAGCTTAGACCCGGGACACCTCGCCTCGGAGACCCAGTACTTC
cdr3_aa: CASSLDPGHLASETQYF

v_call: TRBV19
clone_size: NA
j_call: TRBJ2-1
d_call: TRBD1
cdr3_nt: TGTGCCAGTAGTACACACCCCGGGACAGGGAGGGATGAGCAGTTCTTC
cdr3_aa: CASSTHPGTGRDEQFF

v_call: TRBV5-1
clone_size: few
j_call: TRBJ2-4
d_call: NA
cdr3_nt: TGCGCCAGCAGCTTTGTAGGGGATGGGGACATTCAGTACTTC
cdr3_aa: CASSFVGDGDIQYF

v_call: TRBV19
clone_size: few
j_call: TRBJ2-3
d_call: TRBD1
cdr3_nt: TGTGCCAGTAGTACGTTCCGGGACAGACGCACAGATACGCAGTATTTT
cdr3_aa: CASSTFRDRRTDTQYF

v_call: TRBV3-1
clone_size: few
j_call: TRBJ1-2
d_call: NA
cdr3_nt: TGTGCCAGCAGCCAAGAACGGGGGGCCTATGGCTACACCTTC
cdr3_aa: CASSQERGAYGYTF

v_call: TRBV12-3/TRBV12-4
clone_size: many
j_call: TRBJ1-4
d_call: NA
cdr3_nt: TGTGCCAGCAGTCCCGTGGGCATAAGTGAAAAACTGTTTTTT
cdr3_aa: CASSPVGISEKLFF